This T cell receptor (beta chain) was recovered during a study of identical twins. General observations from the study: For monozygotic twins, models underestimated out-of-frame TCR alpha sharing. Zero-insertion analyses might be partly confounded by invariant T cells like MAIT and iNKT. Alpha sequences that were out-of-frame and twin-shared showed an excess of low generation probability.

This clonotype has a count of ten or more. The antigen remains undetermined. Germline lookup yields CDR1 SGHRS and CDR2 YFSETQ. V shed 4 bases and J shed 3 bases, with 16 bases lying between them. The CDR3 sequence is 15 residues long. TCRdb re-analysed the 5' RACE reads in MiXCR, keeping a single row per CDR3 protein. The sample holds 150,000 or so distinct CDR3 sequences, roughly 3.2% seen once. Healthy Caucasians supplied all donations. The J gene is TRBJ1-1, the V gene TRBV5-1; tentatively, D is TRBD1 (5 bases). The sequence came from a man between 18 and 35 years old in good health. The specimen was memory T cells sorted from blood. CDR3 nucleotides: TGCGCCAGCAGCCTTACGGGGGGACGGGACACTGAAGCTTTCTTT. Amino acid sequence: CASSLTGGRDTEAFF.